The entry below describes one T cell receptor (beta chain). Its antigen target is currently unknown. Base quality data are lacking; no much larger clone is found one base away. V sheds 8 bases and J sheds 1 base, leaving 5 bases between their ends. The germline V gene encodes CDR1 SNHLY and CDR2 FYNNEI. The CDR3 goes from the cysteine to the phenylalanine over 11 residues. Only the CDR3 DNA is retained, 33 bases long and in frame from the first base. These data belong to a study of cytotoxic CD8 clonotypes in ibrutinib-treated CLL (dated by TCRdb to the early 2020s). Concerning the study at large: The cohort included roughly 15 treatment-naive and around 10 relapsed/refractory patients; 17 to 18 were IGHV unmutated. Responses were partial in some 24 patients and complete in 2; after median approximately 66 months follow-up, about 14 stayed in remission and roughly twelve progressed. Response samples were taken after a median of roughly a year on treatment, ranging from roughly 6 to 36 months. An average of approximately 260,000 productive templates and some 100,000 productive rearrangements was obtained per sample. Of the roughly 86 people in the trial, approximately 24 had longitudinal samples available. Cryopreserved peripheral blood mononuclear cells were obtained before treatment, at response, and at either sustained remission or disease progression. All remission and progressive disease samples were collected while patients were still receiving ibrutinib.

The time point label of this sample denotes: roughly 2 years on ibrutinib. Approximately 2 micrograms of genomic DNA were extracted from cryopreserved PBMCs for TCR beta library preparation. Longitudinal blood samples from CLL patients on ibrutinib monotherapy underwent high-throughput TCR beta sequencing. The patients were enrolled in a single-center, open-label phase 2 trial of ibrutinib monotherapy. On a MiSeq, deep resolution sequencing aimed for a depth between 1 in 1 million and 1 in 200,000 T cells, with each clonotype covered 10x on average. The immunoSEQ hsTCRB Kit was used to generate TCR beta libraries. The paper's processing steps were these. ImmunoSEQ Data Assistant and ImmunoSEQ Analyzer were used for data analysis, and V, D and J genes were assigned according to IMGT definitions. Clonality, with values ranging from 0 to 1, was calculated as one minus the normalized Shannon entropy of productive rearrangement frequencies. Only overrepresented clonotypes making up at least 0.05% of the repertoire of each patient were included in the public clonotype analysis. Thirteen age-matched healthy donor repertoires from immuneACCESS were used as controls for clonality. TCRdb took over this immuneACCESS table, retaining in-frame rearrangements with V and J assigned. Such tables are incomplete; in checked studies, under half of the missing clones stem from an unresolved V gene, and the remainder is unexplained. V, J and clone size are taken as reported in that table, and D and trimming were inferred from the DNA itself. This sample is represented by tens of thousands of clones; roughly 80% of them were singletons. Roughly 21% of the sample rests with the top ten.

Summary of the overall study and its limitations: Sampling times were not matched between sustained-remission and progressing patients, and lymph node repertoires were not studied. An increase in clonality was observed at ibrutinib response, with clonality remaining stable during sustained remission and falling back toward baseline at progression. Public clonotypes were found to be uncommon and were observed to contract or remain stable during treatment; the increase in clonality was shown to reflect expansion of private clonotypes at ibrutinib response. Baseline clonality was found to be higher than that of age-matched healthy donors and was strongly correlated with circulating CD8+ T-cell counts.

The chain is made from TRBV2 and TRBJ2-5; the D region may be TRBD1 or TRBD2, each matching 5 bases equally. Specimen: PBMCs, collected after 24 months of ibrutinib treatment. The origin of this receptor is a human donor with chronic lymphocytic leukemia. The bases read TGTGCCAGCGGGACCCAAGAGACCCAGTACTTC. The encoded protein is CASGTQETQYF.